The rows below give T cell receptor beta chains drawn from one sample of a study of metastatic and nonmetastatic thyroid tumors. MiXCR re-clonotyped the PCR reads for TCRdb. The data hold 9,000 to 13,000 clones, with roughly 28% observed a single time. Sequencing was performed on tumor tissue. These receptors were obtained from a female donor with papillary thyroid cancer or a benign thyroid nodule (not recorded which). Some clones in this sample may be carry-over from other donors' samples. Both conserved end residues are part of each CDR3. The D gene is left open where the match is weak. Size is stated for part of the rows, as once, few or many counts, or as a class when the clone is expanded.

d_call	v_call	clone_size	j_call	cdr3_aa
.	TRBV6-1	few	TRBJ1-6	CASSMDSSSYNSPLHF
.	TRBV5-1	medium-sized	TRBJ2-3	CASSYELASTDTQYF
.	TRBV5-6	medium-sized	TRBJ2-1	CASSYGTDLLYNEQFF
.	TRBV4-1	.	TRBJ1-2	CASSTVGGHYYGYTF
.	TRBV19	.	TRBJ2-1	CASSPPAGEQGGMNEQFF
.	TRBV10-3	.	TRBJ1-6	CAIKDYGRTPLHF
.	TRBV5-1	.	TRBJ2-6	CASKPRATGANVLTF
.	TRBV20-1	once	TRBJ2-7	CSARAVEGLSYEQYF
TRBD1	TRBV12-3/TRBV12-4	few	TRBJ2-2	CASSGLQGYGGELFF
TRBD2	TRBV7-8	medium-sized	TRBJ2-7	CASSLAATSGREHYEQYF
.	TRBV6-1	many	TRBJ1-4	CASSLRRGGGEKLFF
TRBD2	TRBV19	few	TRBJ2-7	CASSIGTSGGVYF
.	TRBV6-1	many	TRBJ1-4	CASSWTRTNEKLFF
.	TRBV29-1	many	TRBJ2-5	CSVEDRAGQQETQYF